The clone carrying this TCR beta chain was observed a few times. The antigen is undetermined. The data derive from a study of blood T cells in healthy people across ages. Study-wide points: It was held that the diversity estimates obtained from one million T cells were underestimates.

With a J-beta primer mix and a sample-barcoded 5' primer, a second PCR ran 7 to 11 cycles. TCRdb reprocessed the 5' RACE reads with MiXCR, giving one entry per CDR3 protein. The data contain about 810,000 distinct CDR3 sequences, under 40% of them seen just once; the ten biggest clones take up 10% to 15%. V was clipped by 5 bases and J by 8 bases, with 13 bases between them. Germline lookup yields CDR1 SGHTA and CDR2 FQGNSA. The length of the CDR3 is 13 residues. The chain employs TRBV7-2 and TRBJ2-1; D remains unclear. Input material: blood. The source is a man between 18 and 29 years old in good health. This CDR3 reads CASSQHPEDEQFF. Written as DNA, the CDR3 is TGTGCCAGCAGCCAACACCCGGAAGATGAGCAGTTCTTC.